These 14 T cell receptor beta chains came from one sample sequenced in a study of blood T cell repertoires in COVID-19. Repertoires were generated with immunoSEQ multiplex PCR, while TCRdb's copy carries only in-frame clones and drops some. The table includes about 310,000 clones, more than 75% detected once. Input material: peripheral blood. These receptors were collected from a woman in her forties or fifties who had recovered from COVID-19.

The chain employs TRBV28 and TRBJ1-2; tentative D call: TRBD1 (6 bases). The CDR3 runs to 13 residues. V lost 7 bases to trimming and J lost 4 bases, with 13 bases between them. Germline V gives CDR1 MDHEN, CDR2 SYDVKM. In nucleotides, the CDR3 is TGTGCCAGCAACCGGCAGGGGACCTATGGCTACACCTTC. It is translated as CASNRQGTYGYTF.

The CDR3 bases are TGTGCCAGCGGAACTAGCGTGCCAAGCACAAACACCGGGGAGCTGTTTTTT. It translates to CASGTSVPSTNTGELFF. V and J are TRBV7-9 and TRBJ2-2, with 7 positions matching TRBD2. The CDR3 is 17 amino acids. CDR1 and CDR2 (germline): SEHNR, FQNEAQ (reference sequence). Trimming took 8 bases from V and 2 from J; bases not matched to a gene: 14.

V and J are TRBV7-2 and TRBJ1-2; D gene uncertain. The germline CDR1 and CDR2 sequences are SGHTA and FQGNSA. V was cut by 5 bases and J by 6 bases, with 16 bases left in between. CDR3 length: 14 residues. DNA of the CDR3: TGTGCCAGCAGCCCACCGCGGCCATGGCATGGCTACACCTTC. The encoded protein is CASSPPRPWHGYTF.

The V gene is TRBV28, the J gene TRBJ1-4; weak D call: TRBD1 (6 bases). Germline CDR1 and CDR2: MDHEN and SYDVKM. The CDR3 sequence is 13 residues long. V dropped 6 bases and J dropped 5 bases, with 10 bases sitting between them. The CDR3 DNA follows: TGTGCCAGCAGATTTACAGGGAATGAAAAACTGTTTTTT. Translating it yields CASRFTGNEKLFF.

DNA for the CDR3: TGCGCCAGCAGCTTGCACAGGGGAGGCTACGAGCAGTACTTC. It codes for CASSLHRGGYEQYF. This rearrangement joins TRBV5-1 to TRBJ2-7; TRBD1 is a possible D gene (7 bases). CDR1 is SGHRS and CDR2 is YFSETQ in the germline V gene. This CDR3 has 14 amino acids. The V gene lost 1 base and the J gene lost 3 bases, with 11 bases spanning the gap.

V and J are TRBV12-5 and TRBJ1-1, with D perhaps matching TRBD1 (6 bases). The CDR3 sequence is 18 residues long. Looked up from germline, CDR1 is LGHNT and CDR2 is FRNRAP. Trimming cost V 0 bases and J 9 bases, with 26 bases left between them. The CDR3 region has the DNA TGTGCTAGTGGTTTGGTCCCGGGACACCCCAGTCGTCCCTTTCAAGCTTTCTTT. Its protein product is CASGLVPGHPSRPFQAFF.

This sequence joins TRBV20-1 and TRBJ1-1; the D gene is possibly TRBD1 (5 bases). Germline loops: CDR1 DFQATT, CDR2 SNEGSKA (reference sequence). The CDR3 is made up of 14 amino acids. V was trimmed by 3 bases and J by 5 bases, leaving 16 bases between them. In DNA form, the CDR3 reads TGCAGTGCTAGTAGAGTCGGGGGTCTGACTGAAGCTTTCTTT. It specifies CSASRVGGLTEAFF.

The chain links TRBV18 to TRBJ2-7, with D maybe TRBD1 (5 bases). With 0 bases removed from V and 9 bases from J, the gap between germline ends came to 9 bases. The CDR3 sequence is 12 residues long. Germline V gene lookup returns CDR1 KGHSH and CDR2 LQKENI. Here the CDR3 DNA reads TGTGCCAGCTCACCACCGAGCCAGGGGCAGTACTTC. It specifies CASSPPSQGQYF.

This chain joins TRBV4-3 and TRBJ1-1; 7 nucleotides match TRBD1. The CDR3 has 14 amino acids. Germline V CDR1 and CDR2: LGHNA, YSLEER. The V segment lost 2 bases and the J segment 1 base; nucleotides outside the gene matches: 1. The CDR3 nucleotides read TGCGCCAGCAGCCAACGGACAGGGAACACTGAAGCTTTCTTT. Translating it yields CASSQRTGNTEAFF.

The chain carries TRBV9 and TRBJ2-7; perhaps TRBD2 as D (5 bases). Trimming removed 4 bases at V and 2 bases at J, with 16 bases between. Germline loops: CDR1 SGDLS, CDR2 YYNGEE. This CDR3 has 15 amino acids. The CDR3 coding sequence is TGTGCCAGCAGCTTAGAAGGCGGGCCCCCCTACGAGCAGTACTTC. Translating it yields CASSLEGGPPYEQYF.

J is TRBJ1-1 and V is TRBV6-2 or TRBV6-3, with TRBD1 as a possible D gene (5 bases). The CDR3 is 14 residues long. Germline loops: CDR1 MNHEY, CDR2 SVGEGT. V was trimmed by 4 bases and J by 1 base, leaving 10 bases between them. The CDR3 region has the DNA TGTGCCAGCAGTTCTCGGGGGAAGAACACTGAAGCTTTCTTT. This codes for CASSSRGKNTEAFF.

This clone was observed once. The rearrangement joins TRBV5-1 to TRBJ2-5; 12 nucleotides agree with TRBD2. J was trimmed by 1 base and V by 2 bases; bases with no gene match: 3. This CDR3 contains 16 residues. The germline CDR1 and CDR2 sequences are SGHRS and YFSETQ. The DNA for the CDR3 is TGCGCCAGCAGCTTTTCTAGCGGGGGGGCCCAAGAGACCCAGTACTTC. Translated: CASSFSSGGAQETQYF. The full variable domain, in which reference TRBV5-1 and TRBJ2-5 provide the parts outside the CDR3, is KAGVTQTPRYLIKTRGQQVTLSCSPISGHRSVSWYQQTPGQGLQFLFEYFSETQRNKGNFPGRFSGRQFSNSRSEMNVSTLELGDSALYLCASSFSSGGAQETQYFGPGTRLLVL.

The chain joins TRBV30 to TRBJ1-2, with unresolved D. CDR1 is GTSNPN and CDR2 is SVGIG in the germline V gene (reference sequence). V was clipped by 0 bases and J by 8 bases, with 13 bases between them. This CDR3 is built from 13 residues. DNA for the CDR3: TGTGCCTGGAGTGTACACCCCTCGGAGGGCTACACCTTC. Its translation is CAWSVHPSEGYTF.

The chain has TRBV19 and TRBJ2-1; 11 nucleotides match TRBD1. The CDR3 extends over 15 amino acids. V shed 6 bases, J shed 8 bases, and the junction held 9 bases outside the gene matches. Germline V gives CDR1 LNHDA, CDR2 SQIVND (reference sequence). CDR3 DNA sequence: TGTGCCAGTAGAAGAGGACAGGGGGCTACCGATGAGCAGTTCTTC. Residues: CASRRGQGATDEQFF.